The TCR beta chain described here comes from a study of identical twins. Trimming removed 0 bases at V and 7 bases at J, with 11 bases between. Germline CDR1 SGDLS, CDR2 YYNGEE. This CDR3 region has 15 residues. This clonotype came up a few times. MiXCR, applied by TCRdb to the 5' RACE reads, yields one record per CDR3 protein. This table holds some 790,000 distinct CDR3 sequences, approximately 18% found once. These sequences were also reported in another study, on T cells expressing NK-cell markers. This second study says: Obtained from sorted CD3+CD56+NKG2C+, CD3+CD56+NKG2C- and CD3+CD56-NKG2C+ T cells were the TCR beta repertoires. The leading position in the CD3+CD56-NKG2C+ fraction of a handful of donors also went to these clonotypes.

The clonotype originates from a woman aged 18-30 years in good health. The specimen sequenced was PBMCs. This sequence joins TRBV9 and TRBJ1-6, with TRBD1 as a possible D gene (5 bases). In DNA, the CDR3 is TGTGCCAGCAGCGTAGACGTCAGGGCGAATTCACCCCTCCACTTT. It encodes CASSVDVRANSPLHF.